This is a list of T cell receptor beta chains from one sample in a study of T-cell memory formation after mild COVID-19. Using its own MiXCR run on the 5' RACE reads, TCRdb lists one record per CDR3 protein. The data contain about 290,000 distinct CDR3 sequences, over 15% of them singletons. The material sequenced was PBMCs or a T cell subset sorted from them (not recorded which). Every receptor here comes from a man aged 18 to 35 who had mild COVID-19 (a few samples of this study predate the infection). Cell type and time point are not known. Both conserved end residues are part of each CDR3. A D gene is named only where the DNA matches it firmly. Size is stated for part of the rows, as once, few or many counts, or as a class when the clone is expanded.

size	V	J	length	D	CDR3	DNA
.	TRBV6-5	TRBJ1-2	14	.	CASSPGGRVDGYTF	TGTGCCAGCAGCCCCGGCGGCAGGGTCGATGGCTACACCTTC
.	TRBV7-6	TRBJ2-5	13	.	CASNPGTQETQYF	TGTGCCAGCAACCCGGGCACACAAGAGACCCAGTACTTC
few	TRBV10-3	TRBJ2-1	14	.	CAIRDTGSYNEQFF	TGTGCCATCAGGGACACAGGTTCCTACAATGAGCAGTTCTTC
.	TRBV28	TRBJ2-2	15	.	CASRRAGQGTGELFF	TGTGCCAGCAGGAGGGCAGGCCAGGGGACCGGGGAGCTGTTTTTT
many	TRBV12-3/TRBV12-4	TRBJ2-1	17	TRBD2	CASSFRTSGGIRYEQFF	TGTGCCAGCAGTTTCCGGACTAGCGGGGGGATAAGGTATGAGCAGTTCTTC
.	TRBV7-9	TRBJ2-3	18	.	CASSLVPGETLSTDTQYF	TGTGCCAGCAGCTTAGTTCCTGGGGAGACTCTTAGCACAGATACGCAGTATTTT
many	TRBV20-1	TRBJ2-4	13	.	CSGIGSAKNIQYF	TGCAGTGGCATTGGGTCAGCCAAAAACATTCAGTACTTC
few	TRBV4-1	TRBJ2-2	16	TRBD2	CASSQSGLASSGELFF	TGCGCCAGCAGCCAATCCGGACTAGCGTCGTCCGGGGAGCTGTTTTTT
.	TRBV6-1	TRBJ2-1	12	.	CASSITGVQGVF	TGTGCCAGCAGTATTACGGGGGTACAAGGGGTCTTC
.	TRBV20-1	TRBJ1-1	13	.	CSAIGGWNTEAFF	TGCAGTGCTATCGGGGGTTGGAACACTGAAGCTTTCTTT
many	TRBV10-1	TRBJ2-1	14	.	CASSLYRAYNEQFF	TGCGCCAGCAGCCTATATCGGGCCTACAATGAGCAGTTCTTC
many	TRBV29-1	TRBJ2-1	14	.	CSFGAAGTGNEQFF	TGCAGCTTCGGGGCGGCGGGGACGGGCAATGAGCAGTTCTTC
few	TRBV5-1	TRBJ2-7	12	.	CASSLETSEQYF	TGCGCCAGCAGCTTGGAGACTAGCGAGCAGTACTTC
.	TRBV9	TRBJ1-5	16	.	CASSVGAGAAGQPQHF	TGTGCCAGCAGCGTAGGAGCGGGGGCGGCAGGTCAGCCCCAGCATTTT
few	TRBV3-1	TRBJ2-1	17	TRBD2	CASSLRGYAGGSNEQFF	TGTGCCAGCAGCCTTAGAGGTTATGCGGGGGGAAGCAATGAGCAGTTCTTC
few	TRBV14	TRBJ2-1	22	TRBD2	CASSQTKILIKTSAGPINEQFF	TGTGCCAGCAGCCAAACAAAAATCCTCATTAAAACTAGCGCCGGCCCCATCAATGAGCAGTTCTTC
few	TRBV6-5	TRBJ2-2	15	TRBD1	CASSGRDRVSGELFF	TGTGCCAGCAGTGGCCGGGACAGGGTTTCCGGGGAGCTGTTTTTT
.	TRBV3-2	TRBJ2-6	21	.	CASSHVLDRDRDISGANVLTF	TGTGCCAGCAGCCATGTTTTAGACCGGGACAGGGATATCTCTGGGGCCAACGTCCTGACTTTC
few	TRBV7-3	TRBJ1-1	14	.	CASSLNRDKDEAFF	TGTGCCAGCAGCTTAAACCGGGACAAAGACGAAGCTTTCTTT
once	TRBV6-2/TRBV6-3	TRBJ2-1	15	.	CASTRPGTPYNEQFF	TGTGCCAGCACCAGGCCCGGGACTCCTTACAATGAGCAGTTCTTC
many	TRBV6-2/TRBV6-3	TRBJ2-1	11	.	CASSHGQEQFF	TGTGCCAGCAGTCACGGACAGGAGCAGTTCTTC
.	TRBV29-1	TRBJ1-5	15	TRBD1	CSVKSGTGSNQPQHF	TGCAGCGTGAAATCCGGGACAGGGAGCAATCAGCCCCAGCATTTT
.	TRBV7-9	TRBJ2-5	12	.	CASSPRKSTQYF	TGTGCCAGCAGCCCCCGAAAGAGTACCCAGTACTTC
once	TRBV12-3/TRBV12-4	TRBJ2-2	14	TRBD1	CASRTGIDTGELFF	TGTGCCAGCAGGACAGGGATAGACACCGGGGAGCTGTTTTTT
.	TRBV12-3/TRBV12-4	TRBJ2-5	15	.	CASSPRDIGGETQYF	TGTGCCAGCAGCCCTCGGGACATTGGAGGGGAGACCCAGTACTTC
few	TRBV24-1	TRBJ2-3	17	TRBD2	CATSDSASGGATDTQYF	TGTGCCACCAGCGACTCGGCTAGCGGGGGGGCCACAGATACGCAGTATTTT
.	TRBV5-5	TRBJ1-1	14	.	CASSLTHGNTEAFF	TGTGCCAGCAGCTTAACACACGGGAACACTGAAGCTTTCTTT
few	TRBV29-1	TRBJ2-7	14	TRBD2	CSAQTSGGAREQYF	TGCAGCGCCCAGACTAGCGGGGGGGCCCGCGAGCAGTACTTC
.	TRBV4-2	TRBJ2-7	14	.	CASSQSWGLGEQYF	TGTGCCAGCAGCCAGTCCTGGGGCTTGGGCGAGCAGTACTTC
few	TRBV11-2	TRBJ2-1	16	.	CASSPGSGDPYNEQFF	TGTGCCAGCAGTCCAGGGTCAGGAGACCCATACAATGAGCAGTTCTTC
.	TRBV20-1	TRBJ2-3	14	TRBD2	CSAKTSGGSDTQYF	TGCAGTGCTAAGACTAGCGGGGGATCAGATACGCAGTATTTT
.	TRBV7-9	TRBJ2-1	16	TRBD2	CASSFRSLAGYNEQFF	TGTGCCAGCAGCTTCAGGTCCCTAGCGGGTTACAATGAGCAGTTCTTC
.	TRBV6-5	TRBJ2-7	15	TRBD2	CASSRTLAGLYEQYF	TGTGCCAGCAGCCGCACCTTAGCGGGACTCTACGAGCAGTACTTC
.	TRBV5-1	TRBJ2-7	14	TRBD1	CASSPGTGEGEQYF	TGCGCCAGCAGCCCAGGGACAGGGGAAGGCGAGCAGTACTTC
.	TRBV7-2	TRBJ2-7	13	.	CASSSPRGAEQYF	TGTGCCAGCAGCTCCCCGCGTGGCGCCGAGCAGTACTTC
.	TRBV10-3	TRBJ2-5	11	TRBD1	CATGTVETQYF	TGTGCCACAGGGACAGTAGAGACCCAGTACTTC
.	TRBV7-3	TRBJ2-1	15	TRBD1	CASSPGRWTGDEQFF	TGTGCCAGCAGCCCGGGACGCTGGACAGGCGATGAGCAGTTCTTC
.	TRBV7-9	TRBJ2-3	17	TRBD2	CASRQSGGAMRTDTQYF	TGTGCCAGCAGGCAAAGCGGGGGGGCCATGCGCACAGATACGCAGTATTTT
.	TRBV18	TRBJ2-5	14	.	CASSPAWVEETQYF	TGTGCCAGCTCGCCGGCGTGGGTAGAAGAGACCCAGTACTTC
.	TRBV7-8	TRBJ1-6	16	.	CASTPGGDRRNSPLHF	TGTGCCAGCACTCCGGGGGGAGACAGAAGGAATTCACCCCTCCACTTT
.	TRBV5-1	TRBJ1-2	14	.	CASSLASGKGGYTF	TGCGCCAGCAGCTTGGCTTCAGGGAAGGGCGGCTACACCTTC
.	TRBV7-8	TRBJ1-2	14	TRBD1	CASSSLDRGYGYTF	TGTGCCAGCAGCTCCCTCGACAGGGGGTATGGCTACACCTTC
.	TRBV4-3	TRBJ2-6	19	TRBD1	CASSQGGARGPGGANVLTF	TGCGCCAGCAGCCAAGGAGGGGCGAGGGGGCCGGGAGGGGCCAACGTCCTGACTTTC
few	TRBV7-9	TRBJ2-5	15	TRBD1	CASSQHGQGRETQYF	TGTGCCAGCAGCCAACATGGACAGGGGAGAGAGACCCAGTACTTC